The entry below gives a single TCR beta chain sequence along with its context. These data are taken from a study of Ad26.COV2.S vaccination and SARS-CoV-2 variants. Only in-frame clones appear in the TCRdb table, and some are missing; sequencing was by immunoSEQ multiplex PCR. The sample includes about 350,000 clones, roughly 90% of them seen just once. Noted treatment: roughly 20 received Ad26.COV2.S at low or high dose, single or two shots; 5 received placebo; per-sample allocation not given. Samples analyzed were those drawn on day 63 after the first vaccine or placebo injection. V dropped 4 bases and J dropped 7 bases, with 20 bases sitting between them. In germline, CDR1 is SGHTA, CDR2 FQGNSA. The CDR3 is 15 amino acids.

The J gene is TRBJ2-7, the V gene TRBV7-2, with D possibly TRBD2 on 5 matching bases. The sequence was obtained from a person between 18 and 65 years old who received the Ad26.COV2.S COVID-19 vaccine or a placebo. This sample comprised peripheral blood, obtained in a trial of Ad26.COV2.S vaccine versus placebo. CDR3: CASSSNPAGSKEQYF. The CDR3 bases are TGTGCCAGCAGCTCGAATCCCGCGGGTTCGAAAGAGCAGTACTTC. Together with reference TRBV7-2 and TRBJ2-7, the CDR3 gives the full variable domain: GAGVSQSPSNKVTEKGKDVELRCDPISGHTALYWYRQSLGQGLEFLIYFQGNSAPDKSGLPSDRFSAERTGGSVSTLTIQRTQQEDSAVYLCASSSNPAGSKEQYFGPGTRLTVT.